The source of this T cell receptor beta chain is a study of shared clonotypes between healthy human individuals. Sequencing used immunoSEQ multiplex PCR; TCRdb keeps in-frame clones, though not all of them. The sample includes almost 750,000 clones, roughly two thirds of them seen just once. Germline values: CDR1 WNHNN, CDR2 SYGVQD (reference sequence). This CDR3 is 10 amino acids long. V was trimmed by 7 bases and J by 5 bases, leaving 5 bases between them. The material sequenced was memory CD4+ T cells sorted from blood. Subset given: CD45RA-negative fraction. The chain uses TRBV10-1 and TRBJ2-5; D uncertain. The receptor was isolated from a woman in her 30s in good health. CDR3 region: CASKMETQYF. In DNA form, the CDR3 reads TGCGCCAGCAAAATGGAGACCCAGTACTTC.